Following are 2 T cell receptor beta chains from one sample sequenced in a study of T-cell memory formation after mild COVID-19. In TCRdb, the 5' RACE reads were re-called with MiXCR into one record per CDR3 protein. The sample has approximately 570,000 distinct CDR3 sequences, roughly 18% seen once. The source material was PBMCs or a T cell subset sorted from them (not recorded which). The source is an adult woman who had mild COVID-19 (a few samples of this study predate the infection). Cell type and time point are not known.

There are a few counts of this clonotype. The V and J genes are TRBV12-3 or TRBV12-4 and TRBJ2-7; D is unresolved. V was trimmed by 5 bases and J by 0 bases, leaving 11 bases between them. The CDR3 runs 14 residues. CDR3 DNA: TGTGCCAGCAGTGGCGGCCAACACTCCTACGAGCAGTACTTC. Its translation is CASSGGQHSYEQYF.

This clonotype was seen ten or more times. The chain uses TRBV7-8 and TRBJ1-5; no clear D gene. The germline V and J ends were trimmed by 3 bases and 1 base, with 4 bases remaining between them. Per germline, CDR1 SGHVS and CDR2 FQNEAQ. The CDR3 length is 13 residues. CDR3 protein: CASSFDSNQPQHF. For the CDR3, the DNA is TGTGCCAGCAGCTTTGACAGCAATCAGCCCCAGCATTTT.